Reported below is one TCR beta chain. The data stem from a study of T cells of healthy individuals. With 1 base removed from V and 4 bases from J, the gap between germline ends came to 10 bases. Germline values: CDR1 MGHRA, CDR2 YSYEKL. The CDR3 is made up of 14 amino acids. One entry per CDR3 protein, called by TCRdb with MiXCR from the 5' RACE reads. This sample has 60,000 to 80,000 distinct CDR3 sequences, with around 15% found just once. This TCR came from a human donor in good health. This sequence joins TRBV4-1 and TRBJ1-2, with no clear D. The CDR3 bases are TGCGCCAGCAGCCAAGCGGTAACAACCTATGGCTACACCTTC. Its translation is CASSQAVTTYGYTF.